The entry below describes one TCR beta chain. This sample was included in a study of blood T cells in healthy people across ages. A sample-barcoded 5' primer and a J-beta primer mix were used in a second PCR of roughly 7 to 11 cycles. TCRdb processed the 5' RACE reads anew with MiXCR; each CDR3 protein has one entry. This sample yields roughly 1.5 million distinct CDR3 sequences, of which approximately 43% are seen a single time; just over 4% belongs to the top ten. Germline loops: CDR1 MNHEY, CDR2 SVGEGT. CDR3 length: 17 amino acids. V shed 2 bases, J shed 4 bases, and the junction held 11 bases outside the gene matches.

The TCR comes from a woman younger than 35 in good health. Input material: blood. J is TRBJ2-1 and V is TRBV6-2 or TRBV6-3; 7 bases agree with TRBD2. The CDR3 nucleotides are TGTGCCAGCAGTTACCCTCCGGGACGAGCGGGATACAATGAGCAGTTCTTC. Translation: CASSYPPGRAGYNEQFF.